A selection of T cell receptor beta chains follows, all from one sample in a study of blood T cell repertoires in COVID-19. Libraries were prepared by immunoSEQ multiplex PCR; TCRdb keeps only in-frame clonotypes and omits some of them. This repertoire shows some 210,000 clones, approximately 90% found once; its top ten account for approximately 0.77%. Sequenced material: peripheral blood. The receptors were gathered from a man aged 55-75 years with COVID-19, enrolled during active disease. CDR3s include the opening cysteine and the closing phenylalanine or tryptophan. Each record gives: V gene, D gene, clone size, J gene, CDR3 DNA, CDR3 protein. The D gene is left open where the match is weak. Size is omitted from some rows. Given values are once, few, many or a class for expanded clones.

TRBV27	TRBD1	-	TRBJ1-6	TGTGCCAGCACTATGGGACAGGGGTTTTACTCACCCCTCCACTTT	CASTMGQGFYSPLHF
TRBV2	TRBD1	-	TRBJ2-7	TGTGCCAGCGCCCACATGAGTACAAATCCTGGGACAGCCCTTTACGAGCAGTACTTC	CASAHMSTNPGTALYEQYF
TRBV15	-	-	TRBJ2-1	TGTGCCACCAGCAGTGATCTGCGGGAGCAGTTCTTC	CATSSDLREQFF
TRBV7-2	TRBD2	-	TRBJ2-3	TGTGCCAGCAGCGTCCTAGCGGGAGGCACAGATACGCAGTATTTT	CASSVLAGGTDTQYF
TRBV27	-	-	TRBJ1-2	TGTGCCAGCAGTTTACGTTTAGGGAGGGGGTATGGCTACACCTTC	CASSLRLGRGYGYTF
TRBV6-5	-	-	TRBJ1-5	TGTGCCAGCAGGGGCTCGGGGGGATTTAATCAGCCCCAGCATTTT	CASRGSGGFNQPQHF
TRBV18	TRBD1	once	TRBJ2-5	TGTGCCAGCTCACCACCGCCAGGGGGAGAGACCCAGTACTTC	CASSPPPGGETQYF
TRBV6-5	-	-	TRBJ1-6	TGTGCCAGCAGTTACTCGGTCAGCGCCAATTCACCCCTCCACTTT	CASSYSVSANSPLHF
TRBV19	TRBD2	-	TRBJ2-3	TGTGCCAGTGCCGAAACTAGCGGGAGAGTAGGGACAGATACGCAGTATTTT	CASAETSGRVGTDTQYF
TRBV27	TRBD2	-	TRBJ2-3	TGTGCCAGCAGTTTTAAGTTACTAGCGGGGGGTAGCACAGATACGCAGTATTTT	CASSFKLLAGGSTDTQYF
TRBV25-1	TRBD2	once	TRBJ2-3	TGTGCCAGCAGTGAATCCGGGCGGGAGGTTACAGATACGCAGTATTTT	CASSESGREVTDTQYF
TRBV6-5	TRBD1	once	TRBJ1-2	TGTGCCAGCAGCGGACAGGGGGCTGGTGGCTACACCTTC	CASSGQGAGGYTF
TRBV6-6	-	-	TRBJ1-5	TGTGCCAGCACGAGGGGGAGGGCGAGCAATCAGCCCCAGCATTTT	CASTRGRASNQPQHF
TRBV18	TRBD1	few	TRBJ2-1	TGTGCCAGCTCACGAGACAGGGATAGCTCCTACAATGAGCAGTTCTTC	CASSRDRDSSYNEQFF
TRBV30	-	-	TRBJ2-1	TGTGCCTGGAGTGTTGATGGCGGGGTTTACAATGAGCAGTTCTTC	CAWSVDGGVYNEQFF
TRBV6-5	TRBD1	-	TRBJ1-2	TGTGCCAGCAGTACACGACAGGGCCTCTATGGCTACACCTTC	CASSTRQGLYGYTF
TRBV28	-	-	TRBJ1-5	TGTGCCAGCACCCGGTCGGGGGGGGGCCGCAATCAGCCCCAGCATTTT	CASTRSGGGRNQPQHF
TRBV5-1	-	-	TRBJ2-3	TGCGCCAGCAGCCCTCAAACAGGATCCGATACGCAGTATTTT	CASSPQTGSDTQYF
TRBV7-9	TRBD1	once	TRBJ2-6	TGTGCCAGCAGCCCATTCTCCGGGACAGGAGGCTCTGGGGCCAACGTCCTGACTTTC	CASSPFSGTGGSGANVLTF
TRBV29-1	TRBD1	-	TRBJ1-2	TGCAGCGCCCCGAAGGGGGCCTCCGGTGGCTACACCTTC	CSAPKGASGGYTF
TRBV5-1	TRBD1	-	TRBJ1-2	TGCGCCAGCAGCCGGGGGACAGGGCTTAACTATGGCTACACCTTC	CASSRGTGLNYGYTF
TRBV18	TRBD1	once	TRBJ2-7	TGTGCCAGCTCAGCAGGACCCCCGACAGGGACGTACGAGCAGTACTTC	CASSAGPPTGTYEQYF
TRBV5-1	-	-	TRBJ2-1	TGCGCCAGCAGCCTTGACTACTACAATGAGCAGTTCTTC	CASSLDYYNEQFF
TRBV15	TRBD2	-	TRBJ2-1	TGTGCCACCAGCAGAAGGACTAGCGGGGGGGGAGAGCAGTTCTTC	CATSRRTSGGGEQFF
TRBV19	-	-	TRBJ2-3	TGTGCCAGTGCCGGGGAGGCAGATACGCAGTATTTT	CASAGEADTQYF
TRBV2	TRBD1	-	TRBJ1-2	TGTGCCAGCGCTACAGGGGCCGCTAACTATGGCTACACCTTC	CASATGAANYGYTF
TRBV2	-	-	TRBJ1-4	TGTGCCAGCAGGGGAGCTGTGTCACAGGGCAAGAATGAAAAACTGTTTTTT	CASRGAVSQGKNEKLFF
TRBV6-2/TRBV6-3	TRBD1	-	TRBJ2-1	TGTGCCAGCAGTCCCGAGGGGGCCCTACATGTCCATGAGCAGTTCTTC	CASSPEGALHVHEQFF
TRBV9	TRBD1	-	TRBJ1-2	TGTGCCAGCAGCGCTCGCTTGGGACAGGGTAACGGCTACACCTTC	CASSARLGQGNGYTF
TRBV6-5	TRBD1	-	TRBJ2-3	TGTGCCAGCAGTTACTCGGACAGGGTCAGCACAGATACGCAGTATTTT	CASSYSDRVSTDTQYF
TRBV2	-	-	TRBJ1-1	TGTGCCAGCAAGGGGCTGAAGAACACTGAAGCTTTCTTT	CASKGLKNTEAFF
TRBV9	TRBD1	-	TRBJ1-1	TGTGCCAGCAGCGATGGACAGGGGGTCCCGAACACTGAAGCTTTCTTT	CASSDGQGVPNTEAFF
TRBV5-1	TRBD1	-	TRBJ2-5	TGCGCCAGCAGCTCGACTTGGACAGGCCAAGAGACCCAGTACTTC	CASSSTWTGQETQYF
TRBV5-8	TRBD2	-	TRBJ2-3	TGTGCCAGCCGACAACTAGCGGGAGCAGATACGCAGTATTTT	CASRQLAGADTQYF
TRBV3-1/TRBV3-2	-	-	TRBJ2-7	TGTGCCAGCAGCCAACCGGGATCGCTAACCTACGAGCAGTACTTC	CASSQPGSLTYEQYF
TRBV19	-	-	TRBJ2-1	TGTGCCAGTAGCCTAAACAGGGCATCCTACAATGAGCAGTTCTTC	CASSLNRASYNEQFF
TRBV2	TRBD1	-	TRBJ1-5	TGTGCCAGCAGGGACAGGGATCACAGCAATCAGCCCCAGCATTTT	CASRDRDHSNQPQHF
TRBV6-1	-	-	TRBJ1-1	TGTGCCAGCAGTGAAGGACAGCTACTCGAAGCTTTCTTT	CASSEGQLLEAFF
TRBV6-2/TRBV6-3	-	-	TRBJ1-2	TGTGCCAGCAGCAAGACTACGAGGAGGACGGGATACTATGGCTACACCTTC	CASSKTTRRTGYYGYTF
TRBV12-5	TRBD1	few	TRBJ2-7	TGTGCTAGTGGCCGAGACAGGGGGTCCGAGCAGTACTTC	CASGRDRGSEQYF